The 13 T cell receptor beta chains below were found in one sample sequenced in a study of human T cells and chemical hapten exposure. As for time point: patch test 1, 2 weeks after DPC sensitization. The treatment here: therapeutic diphenylcyclopropenone sensitization with weekly scalp DPC. TCRdb re-derived calls from the RACE reads in MiXCR, one entry per CDR3 protein. Seen here are about 90,000 distinct CDR3 sequences, 10% to 13% observed once, and the top ten hold around 2.3%. The source material was whole blood, sampled in connection with sensitization to the hapten diphenylcyclopropenone (DPC). These receptors came from a man between 40 and 49 years old with alopecia areata. Some clones in this sample may be carry-over from other donors' samples.

The J gene is TRBJ2-5, the V gene TRBV5-1; TRBD1 aligns across 12 bases. CDR1 and CDR2 from the germline V gene are SGHRS and YFSETQ. J was trimmed by 5 bases and V by 5 bases; bases with no gene match: 10. CDR3 length: 16 amino acids. CDR3 nucleotide sequence: TGCGCCAGCAGGCGTTCCGGGACAGGGGGCTTCGAGACCCAGTACTTC. It codes for CASRRSGTGGFETQYF. Drawing the rest from reference TRBV5-1 and TRBJ2-5, the complete variable domain is KAGVTQTPRYLIKTRGQQVTLSCSPISGHRSVSWYQQTPGQGLQFLFEYFSETQRNKGNFPGRFSGRQFSNSRSEMNVSTLELGDSALYLCASRRSGTGGFETQYFGPGTRLLVL.

This clonotype turned up a few times. CDR3: CASSRAGGTEAFF. CDR3 coding DNA: TGTGCCAGCAGTCGAGCAGGGGGCACTGAAGCTTTCTTT. V gene TRBV28 combines with J gene TRBJ1-1, with 7 bases identical to TRBD1. The ends lost 5 bases at V and 4 bases at J; junction bases unmatched: 4. Germline assignment: CDR1 MDHEN and CDR2 SYDVKM. This CDR3 contains 13 residues.

A few counts support this clonotype. J is TRBJ2-3 and V is TRBV11-1; the D gene is possibly TRBD2 (6 bases). Trimming took off 3 bases at V and 1 base at J, with 11 bases between the two ends. There are 15 residues in the CDR3. CDR1 SGHAT and CDR2 FQDESV come from the germline V gene (reference sequence). The CDR3 DNA is TGTGCCAGCAGCTTGCCGGGGACTGGCACAGATACGCAGTATTTT. It is translated as CASSLPGTGTDTQYF.

The chain employs TRBV30 and TRBJ2-7; D call uncertain. The V gene lost 5 bases and the J gene lost 4 bases, with 6 bases spanning the gap. Germline-derived CDR1 and CDR2 are GTSNPN and SVGIG (reference sequence). The CDR3 loop spans 10 amino acids. The CDR3 loop reads CAWGLYEQYF. The CDR3 nucleotides read TGTGCCTGGGGGTTGTACGAGCAGTACTTC.

V usage is TRBV28 and J usage is TRBJ1-5; D remains unclear. Germline-derived CDR1 and CDR2 are MDHEN and SYDVKM. The V and J ends lost 2 bases and 2 bases respectively, with 13 bases between them. The CDR3 spans 16 residues. CDR3: CASSLNPLGRNQPQHF. The CDR3 DNA reads as TGTGCCAGCAGTTTAAACCCCCTAGGGCGCAATCAGCCCCAGCATTTT.

The chain links TRBV28 to TRBJ2-1, with D unclear. The CDR3 sequence is 15 residues long. V dropped 1 base and J dropped 12 bases, with 19 bases sitting between them. Germline CDR1 is MDHEN and CDR2 is SYDVKM. DNA of the CDR3: TGTGCCAGCAGTTTATCCGCCACAATTGGGGTCAGGCAGTTCTTC. Translated, it gives CASSLSATIGVRQFF.

The DNA for the CDR3 is TGTGCCAGTACCAGACAGGGCCCAGCCTCCCTGGGGCCCCAGCATTTT. Translation: CASTRQGPASLGPQHF. The chain carries TRBV19 and TRBJ1-5, with 7 positions matching TRBD1. CDR3 length: 16 residues. J was trimmed by 9 bases and V by 7 bases; bases with no gene match: 18. The germline V gene has CDR1 LNHDA and CDR2 SQIVND (reference sequence).

This clonotype was seen a few times. The genes are TRBV7-2 and TRBJ2-6; 9 bases map to TRBD2. This CDR3 region has 18 residues. Germline V gene sequence: CDR1 SGHTA, CDR2 FQGNSA. J gave up 0 bases and V 2 bases, and 5 bases lay outside the gene matches. The CDR3 protein is CASSLSLAGTSGANVLTF. CDR3 coding DNA: TGTGCCAGCAGCTTAAGCCTAGCGGGAACCTCTGGGGCCAACGTCCTGACTTTC.

This clonotype has more than one count but fewer than ten. The rearrangement joins TRBV24-1 to TRBJ2-5, with TRBD2 identical over 7 bases. V was pared by 5 bases and J by 5 bases, with 4 bases of the junction left unmatched. CDR3 length equals 13 residues. Germline-derived CDR1 and CDR2 are KGHDR and SFDVKD. Here the CDR3 reads CATSVRERETQYF. As DNA, the CDR3 is TGTGCCACCAGTGTGCGGGAGCGGGAGACCCAGTACTTC.

This clonotype was picked up many times. The chain employs TRBV6-2 or TRBV6-3 and TRBJ1-5, with D perhaps matching TRBD1 (5 bases). This CDR3 spans 15 amino acids. Looked up from germline, CDR1 is MNHEY and CDR2 is SVGEGT. Trimming removed 5 bases from V and 3 bases from J, with 14 bases in between. CDR3 protein: CASSDTGTINQPQHF. The CDR3 nucleotides are TGTGCCAGCAGTGATACCGGGACGATCAATCAGCCCCAGCATTTT.

The chain employs TRBV7-9 and TRBJ2-7; a weak D match, TRBD2 (5 bases). V lost 1 base and J 5 bases, leaving 12 bases between the germline ends. The CDR3 has 14 amino acids. Per the germline V gene, CDR1 is SEHNR and CDR2 is FQNEAQ (reference sequence). CDR3 protein: CASSLGIGVDEQYV. The CDR3 DNA follows: TGTGCCAGCAGCTTAGGAATCGGGGTAGACGAGCAGTACGTC.

This clonotype was picked up a small number of times. The chain is built from TRBV6-5 and TRBJ2-2; TRBD1 matches 7 bases. The CDR3 contains 15 residues. Germline CDR1 reads MNHEY; CDR2 reads SVGAGI. The junction had 8 bases not matched to a gene; V was cut back by 6 bases and J by 4 bases. The CDR3, as DNA: TGTGCCAGCAGCCACTTAAGGGGGCGCACCGGGGAGCTGTTTTTT. Its translation is CASSHLRGRTGELFF.

This clonotype was recorded a few times. V and J are TRBV6-5 and TRBJ2-1; tentative D call: TRBD2 (6 bases). The CDR3 has 16 amino acids. CDR1 and CDR2 (germline): MNHEY, SVGAGI. V lost 6 bases, J lost 3 bases, and 18 bases lay in between. DNA of the CDR3: TGTGCCAGCAGCCTAAATGGGGGAGGCTTCTACAATGAGCAGTTCTTC. This encodes CASSLNGGGFYNEQFF.